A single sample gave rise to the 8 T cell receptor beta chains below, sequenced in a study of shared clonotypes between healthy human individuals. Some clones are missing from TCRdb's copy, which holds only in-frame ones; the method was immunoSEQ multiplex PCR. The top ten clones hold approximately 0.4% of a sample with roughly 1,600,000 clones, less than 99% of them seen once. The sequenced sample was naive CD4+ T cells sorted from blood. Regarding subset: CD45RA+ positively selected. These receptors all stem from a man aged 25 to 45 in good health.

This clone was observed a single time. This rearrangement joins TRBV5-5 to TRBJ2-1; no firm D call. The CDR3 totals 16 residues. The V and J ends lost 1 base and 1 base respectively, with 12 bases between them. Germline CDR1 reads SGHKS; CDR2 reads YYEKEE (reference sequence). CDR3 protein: CASSLQATGSYNEQFF. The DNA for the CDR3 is TGTGCCAGCAGCTTGCAGGCAACCGGGTCCTACAATGAGCAGTTCTTC.

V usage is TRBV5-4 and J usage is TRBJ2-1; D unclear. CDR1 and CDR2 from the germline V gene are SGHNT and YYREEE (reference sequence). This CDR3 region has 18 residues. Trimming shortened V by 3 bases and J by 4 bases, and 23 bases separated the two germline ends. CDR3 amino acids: CASSSGTMGFRYYNEQFF. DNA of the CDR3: TGTGCCAGCAGCTCTGGCACCATGGGGTTCCGATATTACAATGAGCAGTTCTTC.

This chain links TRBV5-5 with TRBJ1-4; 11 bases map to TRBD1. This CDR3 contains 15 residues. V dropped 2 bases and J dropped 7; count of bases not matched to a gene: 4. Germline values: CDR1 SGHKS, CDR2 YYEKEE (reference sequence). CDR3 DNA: TGTGCCAGCAGCTTTCCCGGGACAGGGGGTGAAAAACTGTTTTTT. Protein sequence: CASSFPGTGGEKLFF.

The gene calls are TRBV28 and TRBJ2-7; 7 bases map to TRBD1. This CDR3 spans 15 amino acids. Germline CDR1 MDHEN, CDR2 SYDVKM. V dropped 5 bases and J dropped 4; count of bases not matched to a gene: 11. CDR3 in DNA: TGTGCCAGCAGTGATCAGACAGGGTTCGGATACGAGCAGTACTTC. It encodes CASSDQTGFGYEQYF.

CDR3 protein: CASRRQDVGGYTF. The CDR3 DNA follows: TGTGCCAGCAGGCGACAGGACGTAGGCGGCTACACCTTC. The V call is TRBV6-1, the J call TRBJ1-2, with D possibly being TRBD1 (6 bases). Germline loops: CDR1 MNHNS, CDR2 SASEGT. The CDR3 covers 13 residues. Trimming took 6 bases from V and 8 from J, leaving 16 bases between them.

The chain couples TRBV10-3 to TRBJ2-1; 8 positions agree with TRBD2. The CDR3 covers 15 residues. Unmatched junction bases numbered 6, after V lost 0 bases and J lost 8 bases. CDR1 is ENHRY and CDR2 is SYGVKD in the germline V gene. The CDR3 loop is CAISESWTSTYEQFF. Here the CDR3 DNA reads TGTGCCATCAGTGAGTCCTGGACTAGCACCTATGAGCAGTTCTTC.

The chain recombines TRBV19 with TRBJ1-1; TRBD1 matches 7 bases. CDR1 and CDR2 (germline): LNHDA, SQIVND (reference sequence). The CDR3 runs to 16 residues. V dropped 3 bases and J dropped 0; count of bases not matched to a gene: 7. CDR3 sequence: CASSMVGQPMNTEAFF. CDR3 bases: TGTGCCAGTAGTATGGTGGGACAGCCGATGAACACTGAAGCTTTCTTT. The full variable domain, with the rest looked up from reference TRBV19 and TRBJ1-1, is DGGITQSPKYLFRKEGQNVTLSCEQNLNHDAMYWYRQDPGQGLRLIYYSQIVNDFQKGDIAEGYSVSREKKESFPLTVTSAQKNPTAFYLCASSMVGQPMNTEAFFGQGTRLTVV.

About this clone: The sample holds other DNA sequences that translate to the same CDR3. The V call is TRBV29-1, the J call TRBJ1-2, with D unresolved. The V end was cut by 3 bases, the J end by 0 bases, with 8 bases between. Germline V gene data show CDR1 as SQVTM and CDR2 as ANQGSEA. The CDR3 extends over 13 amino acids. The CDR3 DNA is TGCAGCGTTGAGTCGGGATCTAACTATGGCTACACCTTC. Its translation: CSVESGSNYGYTF.